Sequencing of this T cell receptor beta chain was carried out in a study of identical twins. On this clonotype itself: The antigen is undetermined.

J gave up 5 bases and V 0 bases, and 11 bases lay outside the gene matches. Per germline, CDR1 SEHNR and CDR2 FQNEAQ (reference sequence). This CDR3 is 17 amino acids long. Broader study findings: Beta clonotypes that were abundant in cord blood contained fewer insertions, a pattern absent from memory repertoires. Not following the same donors, the study drew its conclusions from cross-sectional statistical analysis. There was an excess of low generation probability in the out-of-frame alpha sequences that twins shared.

Template switching added a universal primer binding site, and final cDNA carried unique molecular identifiers. TCRdb re-called the 5' RACE reads through MiXCR, storing one row per CDR3 protein. The table shows under 1 million distinct CDR3 sequences, with around 12% occurring only once. These data were also reused for a study on yellow fever vaccine responses in identical twins.

The receptor was isolated from a woman between 18 and 29 years old in good health. The specimen was PBMCs. V and J are TRBV7-9 and TRBJ1-1, with 8 bases lining up with TRBD1. CDR3 in DNA: TGTGCCAGCAGCTTAGCCCCGGACAGGGCGTGGGGTACTGAAGCTTTCTTT. Protein product: CASSLAPDRAWGTEAFF. The whole variable domain, filled in from reference TRBV7-9 and TRBJ1-1, reads DTGVSQNPRHKITKRGQNVTFRCDPISEHNRLYWYRQTLGQGPEFLTYFQNEAQLEKSRLLSDRFSAERPKGSFSTLEIQRTEQGDSAMYLCASSLAPDRAWGTEAFFGQGTRLTVV.